Listed below are T cell receptor beta chains from one sample, sequenced in a study of post-analysis software for immune sequencing data. TCRdb itself ran the PCR reads through MiXCR, one entry per CDR3 protein. The sample has approximately 260,000 distinct CDR3 sequences, 36% seen once. Sequencing was performed on blood. These receptors originate from a girl aged 5 to 17 with multiple sclerosis. Both conserved end residues are part of each CDR3. A D gene is named only where the DNA matches it firmly. The size field is filled for only some rows; it gives once, few, many or a size class.

D	V	J	size	CDR3	DNA
TRBD1	TRBV6-4	TRBJ2-5	few	CASSAHRGQRQETQYF	TGTGCCAGCAGTGCCCACCGGGGACAGCGCCAAGAGACCCAGTACTTC
.	TRBV27	TRBJ2-7	.	CASSLWIGYEQYF	TGTGCCAGCAGTCTGTGGATAGGGTACGAGCAGTACTTC
.	TRBV12-3/TRBV12-4	TRBJ2-3	.	CASSRRAPTDTQYF	TGTGCCAGCAGTCGGCGAGCCCCCACAGATACGCAGTATTTT
.	TRBV12-3/TRBV12-4	TRBJ2-5	many	CASSLVATYQETQYF	TGTGCCAGCAGTTTAGTGGCTACGTACCAAGAGACCCAGTACTTC
.	TRBV28	TRBJ2-7	once	CASSFVLGLSSYEQYF	TGTGCCAGCAGTTTCGTCTTGGGCCTAAGCTCCTACGAGCAGTACTTC
.	TRBV2	TRBJ2-2	.	CASTLNGGTGELFF	TGTGCCAGCACGCTAAATGGGGGCACCGGGGAGCTGTTTTTT
.	TRBV12-3/TRBV12-4	TRBJ1-1	.	CASSLAGGGSEAFF	TGTGCCAGCAGTTTAGCGGGGGGAGGGAGTGAAGCTTTCTTT
.	TRBV9	TRBJ2-3	many	CASSPPGGLNTQYF	TGTGCCAGCAGCCCACCCGGAGGCCTTAATACGCAGTATTTT
.	TRBV10-3	TRBJ2-2	.	CAISMSQGYTGELFF	TGTGCCATCAGTATGTCGCAGGGATACACCGGGGAGCTGTTTTTT
.	TRBV11-3	TRBJ2-5	.	CASSLGQDQETQYF	TGTGCCAGCAGCTTGGGACAAGACCAAGAGACCCAGTACTTC
.	TRBV20-1	TRBJ2-6	many	CSARDRTDVLTF	TGCAGTGCTAGAGACCGTACAGACGTCCTGACTTTC
TRBD2	TRBV7-2	TRBJ2-2	.	CASSSRTGLAKTGYTGELFF	TGTGCCAGCAGCTCGAGAACGGGACTAGCGAAAACTGGGTACACCGGGGAGCTGTTTTTT
TRBD2	TRBV7-9	TRBJ2-1	many	CATSGGPSDEQFF	TGTGCCACCTCGGGGGGGCCGAGCGATGAGCAGTTCTTC
.	TRBV7-6	TRBJ2-1	.	CASSFLGIDEQFF	TGTGCCAGCAGTTTTCTGGGAATTGATGAGCAGTTCTTC
.	TRBV28	TRBJ2-5	many	CASRGRGRETQYF	TGTGCCAGCCGAGGACGGGGGCGGGAGACCCAGTACTTC
TRBD1	TRBV29-1	TRBJ2-2	.	CSVERGLRGTGELFF	TGCAGCGTGGAAAGGGGGCTTCGGGGCACCGGGGAGCTGTTTTTT
.	TRBV5-1	TRBJ2-3	.	CASRGDEGTDTQYF	TGCGCCAGCAGGGGGGACGAGGGCACAGATACGCAGTATTTT
.	TRBV11-2	TRBJ1-2	.	CASSPVLSDYGYTF	TGTGCCAGCAGCCCGGTTCTATCGGACTATGGCTACACCTTC
TRBD1	TRBV4-1	TRBJ2-5	.	CASSQGQGVAETQYF	TGCGCCAGCAGCCAAGGACAGGGGGTCGCCGAGACCCAGTACTTC
.	TRBV10-3	TRBJ1-2	.	CAISESQRANYGYTF	TGTGCCATCAGTGAGTCGCAGAGAGCTAACTATGGCTACACCTTC
.	TRBV11-2	TRBJ1-1	few	CASSSDSEAFF	TGTGCCAGCAGCAGCGATTCTGAAGCTTTCTTT
.	TRBV2	TRBJ2-5	.	CASRVGRLGTQYF	TGTGCCAGCAGGGTGGGACGACTAGGGACCCAGTACTTC
TRBD1	TRBV7-9	TRBJ1-6	many	CASRPGQGNSPLHF	TGTGCCAGCAGACCCGGACAGGGAAATTCACCCCTCCACTTT
.	TRBV21-1	TRBJ2-7	.	CASSKESRDGRKQYF	TGTGCCAGCAGCAAAGAATCGAGGGACGGGCGCAAGCAGTACTTC